These T cell receptor beta chains were read from a single sample in a study of blood T cell repertoires in COVID-19. Clones were read by immunoSEQ multiplex PCR, and TCRdb kept only the in-frame ones, dropping some. Found here are about 140,000 clones, around 90% of them singletons; the top ten hold around 1.9%. Sequencing was carried out using peripheral blood. All receptors come from a man in his 70s with acute or convalescent COVID-19. Both conserved end residues are part of each CDR3. A D gene is named only where the DNA matches it firmly. Size is stated for part of the rows, as once, few or many counts, or as a class when the clone is expanded.

J	V	D	size	DNA	CDR3
TRBJ2-1	TRBV5-1	NA	NA	TGCGCCAGCAGGAGCCGCTCCAATGAGCAGTTCTTC	CASRSRSNEQFF
TRBJ2-1	TRBV7-6	NA	NA	TGTGCCAGCAGCTCGGGACTTTGGGGTGAGCAGTTCTTC	CASSSGLWGEQFF
TRBJ1-4	TRBV18	NA	few	TGTGCCAGCTCACCAAGGGGGGGAAATGAAAAACTGTTTTTT	CASSPRGGNEKLFF
TRBJ1-6	TRBV30	TRBD1	few	TGTGCCTGTCAGGGGGGATATAATTCACCCCTCCACTTT	CACQGGYNSPLHF
TRBJ1-1	TRBV19	NA	NA	TGTGCCAGTAGCCCCCTACAGGGCGCGAACACTGAAGCTTTCTTT	CASSPLQGANTEAFF
TRBJ2-7	TRBV6-5	TRBD1	NA	TGTGCCAGCAGTCAGGGACAGGGCTACGAGCAGTACTTC	CASSQGQGYEQYF
TRBJ1-1	TRBV5-1	NA	NA	TGCGCCAGTTCCCCCGGGGGGCGGGGGCGAATGAACACTGAAGCTTTCTTT	CASSPGGRGRMNTEAFF
TRBJ2-3	TRBV7-2	NA	NA	TGTGCCAGCAGCTTAGTAGGGGACACCAGCACAGATACGCAGTATTTT	CASSLVGDTSTDTQYF
TRBJ2-7	TRBV20-1	NA	NA	TGCAGTGCTAGTGGCCAGGGTATTTCCTACGAGCAGTACTTC	CSASGQGISYEQYF
TRBJ1-3	TRBV9	NA	NA	TGTGCCAGCAGCGTAGAGGCAGGTCCTGGAAACACCATATATTTT	CASSVEAGPGNTIYF